Below, one T cell receptor beta chain is given with its context. Its matching antigen is unknown. Using its own MiXCR run on the RACE reads, TCRdb lists one record per CDR3 protein. This sample has some 59,000 distinct CDR3 sequences, with approximately 11% found just once. The time point was: pre-sensitization, week 0. The treatment denotes: therapeutic diphenylcyclopropenone sensitization with weekly scalp DPC. Donors, patients with alopecia ranging from 18 to 70 years old and judged suitable for DPC, provided samples. Researchers extracted total RNA from unfractionated whole blood. Germline CDR1 is GTSNPN and CDR2 is SVGIG (reference sequence). The CDR3 has 12 residues. The V gene lost 3 bases and the J gene lost 11 bases, with 16 bases spanning the gap. This sample is drawn from a study of human T cells and chemical hapten exposure. Background on the study: DPC 0.01% went on the upper back by patch test, with reading at 6 days. Overall study results and limits: Compared to controls, expanded TCRs made significantly more large clusters of similar CDR3s.

The chain uses TRBV30 and TRBJ1-1; the D is unclear. The sample consisted of whole blood, taken in connection with sensitization to the hapten diphenylcyclopropenone (DPC). The sequence was obtained from a woman aged 40 to 50 with alopecia areata. Some clones in this sample may be carry-over from other donors' samples. The CDR3 DNA follows: TGTGCCTGGAGCCGGGAGTCCCTACGCGCTTTCTTT. Protein product: CAWSRESLRAFF. Full variable domain (remainder filled in from reference TRBV30 and TRBJ1-1): SQTIHQWPATLVQPVGSPLSLECTVEGTSNPNLYWYRQAAGRGLQLLFYSVGIGQISSEVPQNLSASRPQDRQFILSSKKLLLSDSGFYLCAWSRESLRAFFGQGTRLTVV.